This TCR beta chain was sequenced during a study of shared clonotypes between healthy human individuals. As for the study in general: With ages of 18 to 49, the donors were a couple of women and a few men.

This CDR3 is built from 15 residues. The V and J ends lost 1 base and 0 bases, in that order; junction bases with no gene match: 2. Germline assignment: CDR1 LNHNV and CDR2 YYDKDF (reference sequence). The protocol was immunoSEQ multiplex PCR, while the TCRdb copy is restricted to in-frame clones and leaves out a portion. The sample has fewer than 400,000 clones; under 80% are singletons. The TCR sequence derives from a man aged 25 to 40 in good health. The V gene is TRBV15, the J gene TRBJ1-2, with 7 bases identical to TRBD1. Sequenced input: memory CD4+ T cells sorted from blood. The subset here: CD45RA-negative fraction. CDR3 DNA: TGTGCCACCAGCAGAGGACAGGGAGCTAACTATGGCTACACCTTC. Translating it yields CATSRGQGANYGYTF.